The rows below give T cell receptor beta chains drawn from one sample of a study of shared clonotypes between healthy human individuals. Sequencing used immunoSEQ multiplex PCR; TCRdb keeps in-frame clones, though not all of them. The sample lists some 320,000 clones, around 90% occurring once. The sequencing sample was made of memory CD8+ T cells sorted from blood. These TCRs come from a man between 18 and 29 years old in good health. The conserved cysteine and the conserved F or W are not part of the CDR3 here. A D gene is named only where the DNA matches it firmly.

cdr3_aa: ASSLGIAYEQY
v_call: TRBV28
d_call: .
j_call: TRBJ2-7

cdr3_aa: ASSLGSGVLDEQY
v_call: TRBV28
d_call: .
j_call: TRBJ2-7

cdr3_aa: ASSECLGYEQY
v_call: TRBV10-1
d_call: .
j_call: TRBJ2-7

cdr3_aa: ASSHLEGDYEQY
v_call: TRBV4-1
d_call: .
j_call: TRBJ2-7

cdr3_aa: ASSRWTGDEQY
v_call: TRBV27
d_call: TRBD1
j_call: TRBJ2-7

cdr3_aa: ASSPAQGLDYEQY
v_call: TRBV7-9
d_call: .
j_call: TRBJ2-7

cdr3_aa: ASSSPREGYRFNEQY
v_call: TRBV28
d_call: .
j_call: TRBJ2-7

cdr3_aa: ASSQDPIPGRSSGELF
v_call: TRBV4-3
d_call: .
j_call: TRBJ2-2

cdr3_aa: ASSPRDTPLTDTQY
v_call: TRBV4-1
d_call: .
j_call: TRBJ2-3

cdr3_aa: ASSLWAGPLNTGELF
v_call: TRBV13
d_call: .
j_call: TRBJ2-2

cdr3_aa: ASSHPVTRLAGNTIY
v_call: TRBV7-9
d_call: .
j_call: TRBJ1-3

cdr3_aa: AWSVQADQPQH
v_call: TRBV30
d_call: .
j_call: TRBJ1-5

cdr3_aa: ASSLETPGAYEQY
v_call: TRBV7-9
d_call: .
j_call: TRBJ2-7

cdr3_aa: ASSEGRTLLRADTQY
v_call: TRBV2
d_call: .
j_call: TRBJ2-3

cdr3_aa: ASNGAGFTDTQY
v_call: TRBV27
d_call: TRBD2
j_call: TRBJ2-3

cdr3_aa: ASSYWVVNEKLF
v_call: TRBV6-6
d_call: .
j_call: TRBJ1-4

cdr3_aa: ASSSQGGNRAF
v_call: TRBV6-5
d_call: TRBD1
j_call: TRBJ1-1

cdr3_aa: ATYTGGNTEAF
v_call: TRBV10-3
d_call: .
j_call: TRBJ1-1

cdr3_aa: ASSEASYEQY
v_call: TRBV6-1
d_call: .
j_call: TRBJ2-7

cdr3_aa: ASSPVHEQY
v_call: TRBV7-9
d_call: .
j_call: TRBJ2-7

cdr3_aa: ASSYVAGGQETQY
v_call: TRBV6-5
d_call: TRBD2
j_call: TRBJ2-5

cdr3_aa: ASSLEQGLNTGELF
v_call: TRBV11-2
d_call: .
j_call: TRBJ2-2

cdr3_aa: ASSPWPQRPSYEQY
v_call: TRBV4-2
d_call: .
j_call: TRBJ2-7

cdr3_aa: ASSPSLREGEQY
v_call: TRBV4-1
d_call: .
j_call: TRBJ2-7

cdr3_aa: ASRVQGSDSPLH
v_call: TRBV27
d_call: .
j_call: TRBJ1-6

cdr3_aa: ASTFWGAPNQPQH
v_call: TRBV19
d_call: .
j_call: TRBJ1-5

cdr3_aa: ASSPGLGLEQY
v_call: TRBV5-6
d_call: .
j_call: TRBJ2-7

cdr3_aa: ATSRDRAGATNEKLF
v_call: TRBV15
d_call: .
j_call: TRBJ1-4

cdr3_aa: ASSISQGSADDSPLH
v_call: TRBV19
d_call: .
j_call: TRBJ1-6

cdr3_aa: ASIPSGGAEETQY
v_call: TRBV11-2
d_call: TRBD2
j_call: TRBJ2-5

cdr3_aa: ASSLGTVQETQY
v_call: TRBV4-1
d_call: .
j_call: TRBJ2-5

cdr3_aa: ASSLTSGGTYEQY
v_call: TRBV10-2
d_call: TRBD2
j_call: TRBJ2-7

cdr3_aa: ASSQGAYGNTIY
v_call: TRBV18
d_call: TRBD1
j_call: TRBJ1-3

cdr3_aa: ASSYFLPDEQF
v_call: TRBV6-6
d_call: .
j_call: TRBJ2-1

cdr3_aa: ASSAWRGLTPDTQY
v_call: TRBV5-6
d_call: .
j_call: TRBJ2-3

cdr3_aa: ASSQVIGGAGELF
v_call: TRBV4-2
d_call: TRBD2
j_call: TRBJ2-2

cdr3_aa: ASSPSGFLSYNEQF
v_call: TRBV13
d_call: .
j_call: TRBJ2-1

cdr3_aa: ASSGAFGTDRSYEQY
v_call: TRBV9
d_call: .
j_call: TRBJ2-7

cdr3_aa: ASSETGRPSGANVLT
v_call: TRBV9
d_call: .
j_call: TRBJ2-6

cdr3_aa: ASSLNAVTGELF
v_call: TRBV27
d_call: .
j_call: TRBJ2-2

cdr3_aa: ASRLAGNYEQY
v_call: TRBV2
d_call: TRBD2
j_call: TRBJ2-7

cdr3_aa: ASSLLAGGSGDTQY
v_call: TRBV7-9
d_call: TRBD2
j_call: TRBJ2-3

cdr3_aa: ASTPDEGPNSPLH
v_call: TRBV2
d_call: .
j_call: TRBJ1-6

cdr3_aa: ASSQDLTSGLEQY
v_call: TRBV4-3
d_call: TRBD2
j_call: TRBJ2-7

cdr3_aa: ASSTLNTEAF
v_call: TRBV11-2
d_call: .
j_call: TRBJ1-1

cdr3_aa: ATSSPNTEAF
v_call: TRBV15
d_call: .
j_call: TRBJ1-1

cdr3_aa: ASSEGFTYEQY
v_call: TRBV6-1
d_call: .
j_call: TRBJ2-7

cdr3_aa: ASSPGLVTYEQY
v_call: TRBV27
d_call: TRBD2
j_call: TRBJ2-7

cdr3_aa: ASRGGYSYEQY
v_call: TRBV2
d_call: .
j_call: TRBJ2-7

cdr3_aa: ASSLAPVGNQPQH
v_call: TRBV7-2
d_call: .
j_call: TRBJ1-5

cdr3_aa: ASSLDRGHGYEQY
v_call: TRBV6-5
d_call: TRBD1
j_call: TRBJ2-7

cdr3_aa: ASSFRGANTEAF
v_call: TRBV28
d_call: .
j_call: TRBJ1-1

cdr3_aa: ASSSGGDRFLSQGYT
v_call: TRBV13
d_call: TRBD1
j_call: TRBJ1-2